These 18 T cell receptor beta chains came from one sample sequenced in a study of blood T cell repertoires in COVID-19. TCRdb's table, derived via immunoSEQ multiplex PCR, lists solely in-frame clones and lacks some. The sample contains about 230,000 clones, 84% of which appear only once. Material: peripheral blood. These TCRs come from a middle-aged man who had recovered from COVID-19.

The chain employs TRBV25-1 and TRBJ1-6; 9 positions match TRBD1. J lost 8 bases, V lost 1 base, and 3 bases had no gene match. Germline lookup yields CDR1 MGHDK and CDR2 SYGVNS. CDR3 length: 15 amino acids. The CDR3 protein is CASSESTGGYSPLHF. The DNA of the CDR3 is TGTGCCAGCAGTGAATCAACAGGGGGCTATTCACCCCTCCACTTT. Looking up the rest from reference TRBV25-1 and TRBJ1-6 gives the full variable domain: EADIYQTPRYLVIGTGKKITLECSQTMGHDKMYWYQQDPGMELHLIHYSYGVNSTEKGDLSSESTVSRIRTEHFPLTLESARPSHTSQYLCASSESTGGYSPLHFGNGTRLTVT.

The V and J genes are TRBV18 and TRBJ2-7; 8 bases are shared with TRBD1. The CDR3 is 21 residues long. CDR1 is KGHSH, CDR2 LQKENI, per germline. The V and J ends lost 3 bases and 0 bases, in that order; junction bases with no gene match: 22. Written as DNA, the CDR3 is TGTGCCAGCTCACCCAACCGAAATTTCCGGGACAGGTCATTCCTCTCCTACGAGCAGTACTTC. Translating gives CASSPNRNFRDRSFLSYEQYF.

This clone was seen more than once but under ten times. V and J are TRBV30 and TRBJ1-1; D is ambiguous. Germline values: CDR1 GTSNPN, CDR2 SVGIG (reference sequence). Between the trimmed V and J ends, which lost 3 bases and 1 base, there was a span of 9 bases. The length of the CDR3 is 13 residues. CDR3: CAWSLNSNTEAFF. For the CDR3, the DNA is TGTGCCTGGAGCCTTAACTCGAACACTGAAGCTTTCTTT.

The V and J genes are TRBV9 and TRBJ1-1; 7 bases map to TRBD1. The CDR3 length is 13 residues. The V gene end was trimmed by 4 bases and the J gene end by 10 bases; junction bases not matched to a gene: 10. CDR1 is SGDLS and CDR2 is YYNGEE in the germline V gene. CDR3 DNA: TGTGCCAGCAGCCCCGAAGTAGGGGGCAGAGCTTTCTTT. Translated: CASSPEVGGRAFF.

The genes are TRBV5-1 and TRBJ2-3, with TRBD1 as a possible D gene (6 bases). This CDR3 contains 15 residues. CDR1 SGHRS and CDR2 YFSETQ come from the germline V gene. Trimming took off 0 bases at V and 1 base at J, with 9 bases between the two ends. CDR3 sequence: CASSLVQGRTDTQYF. The CDR3 coding sequence is TGCGCCAGCAGCTTGGTACAGGGACGCACAGATACGCAGTATTTT.

V gene TRBV2 combines with J gene TRBJ2-5; the D gene is possibly TRBD2 (6 bases). Per the germline V gene, CDR1 is SNHLY and CDR2 is FYNNEI. The CDR3 consists of 13 residues. Trimming shortened V by 8 bases and J by 5 bases, and 15 bases separated the two germline ends. DNA of the CDR3: TGTGCCAGCGGGCGGGATGTAGTCGAGACCCAGTACTTC. Translation: CASGRDVVETQYF.

The chain couples TRBV19 to TRBJ2-1; the D is unclear. CDR1 LNHDA and CDR2 SQIVND come from the germline V gene (reference sequence). This CDR3 is built from 12 residues. V dropped 3 bases and J dropped 6 bases, with 6 bases sitting between them. CDR3 in DNA: TGTGCCAGTAGTATGTCGGGCAATGAGCAGTTCTTC. Protein: CASSMSGNEQFF. Combining the CDR3 with reference TRBV19 and TRBJ2-1 gives the whole variable domain DGGITQSPKYLFRKEGQNVTLSCEQNLNHDAMYWYRQDPGQGLRLIYYSQIVNDFQKGDIAEGYSVSREKKESFPLTVTSAQKNPTAFYLCASSMSGNEQFFGPGTRLTVL.

This clone was counted between two and nine times. The V gene is TRBV21-1, the J gene TRBJ1-1; the table's D call TRBD1 went unverified against the DNA. TRBV21-1 is noted as a pseudogene. This CDR3 is 18 amino acids long. The DNA for the CDR3 is TGTGCCAGCAGCAAAGCGCGTTGGAGCAGGGTCGGCAACACTGAAGCTTTCTTT. It encodes CASSKARWSRVGNTEAFF.

A few counts support this clone. The genes are TRBV29-1 and TRBJ2-2; 8 bases agree with TRBD2. CDR1 is SQVTM, CDR2 ANQGSEA, per germline. The J segment lost 7 bases and the V segment lost 4 bases, leaving 8 bases of the junction unmatched. This CDR3 spans 14 amino acids. The CDR3 sequence: CSVVIAGRIGELFF. In DNA form, the CDR3 reads TGCAGCGTTGTGATAGCGGGAAGGATCGGGGAGCTGTTTTTT.

This clone was seen a few times. The genes are TRBV10-3 and TRBJ1-2, with 10 bases lining up with TRBD1. V lost 9 bases and J lost 2; bases outside the gene matches: 6. Germline loops: CDR1 ENHRY, CDR2 SYGVKD. The CDR3 length is 14 residues. The CDR3 nucleotides are TGTGCCATATCACTGACAGGGGGCAACTATGGCTACACCTTC. The encoded protein is CAISLTGGNYGYTF.

The V and J genes are TRBV3-1 (or the pseudogene TRBV3-2) and TRBJ1-2; 10 bases are shared with TRBD1. The V and J ends lost 5 bases and 8 bases, in that order; junction bases with no gene match: 5. The germline V gene has CDR1 LGHDT and CDR2 YNNKEL (reference sequence). This CDR3 region has 13 residues. This CDR3 is CASSLDRGQGYTF. Written as DNA, the CDR3 is TGTGCCAGCAGCTTAGACAGGGGGCAAGGCTACACCTTC.

The J gene is TRBJ2-7, the V gene TRBV4-1; 8 bases are shared with TRBD1. The CDR3 runs to 14 residues. Trimming cost V 0 bases and J 9 bases; bases outside gene matches: 7. Germline CDR1 is MGHRA and CDR2 is YSYEKL. The DNA of the CDR3 is TGCGCCAGCAGCCAAGAAGGGACAGGATGGCGGCAGTACTTC. This gives the protein CASSQEGTGWRQYF.

The chain joins TRBV15 to TRBJ2-7, with 11 bases lining up with TRBD1. Germline CDR1 reads LNHNV; CDR2 reads YYDKDF (reference sequence). V shed 6 bases and J 1 base; nucleotides not matched to a gene: 2. This CDR3 is 14 amino acids long. The CDR3 DNA is TGTGCCACCAGGGACAGGGGGCAATCCTACGAGCAGTACTTC. It encodes CATRDRGQSYEQYF.

V usage is TRBV14 and J usage is TRBJ2-1, with D tentatively TRBD2 (6 bases). Trimming took 1 base from V and 2 from J, leaving 12 bases between them. This CDR3 contains 16 residues. Looked up from germline, CDR1 is SGHDN and CDR2 is FVKESK. The CDR3 DNA is TGTGCCAGCAGCCAAGTGTACGGGGGACCCTACAATGAGCAGTTCTTC. It yields the protein CASSQVYGGPYNEQFF.

The rearrangement joins TRBV5-1 to TRBJ2-3, with TRBD2 matching 7 bases. Germline lookup yields CDR1 SGHRS and CDR2 YFSETQ. The CDR3 runs 14 residues. J lost 3 bases, V lost 4 bases, and 5 bases had no gene match. CDR3 loop: CASSAGTTTDTQYF. CDR3 nucleotides: TGCGCCAGCAGCGCCGGGACTACGACAGATACGCAGTATTTT.

The chain combines TRBV5-3 with TRBJ1-1; TRBD1 matches at 7 bases. TRBV5-3 is assigned to the ORF class and has an uncertain function. This CDR3 has 14 residues. The trim removed 4 bases at V and 1 base at J, leaving 4 bases unmatched. CDR3 protein: CARSRRDRNTEAFF. In DNA form, the CDR3 reads TGTGCCAGAAGCCGCCGGGACAGGAACACTGAAGCTTTCTTT.

V usage is TRBV9 and J usage is TRBJ2-1, with 8 positions matching TRBD2. After removal of 4 bases from V and 4 bases from J, the junction contained 7 bases not matched to a gene. This CDR3 is built from 15 residues. The germline V gene encodes CDR1 SGDLS and CDR2 YYNGEE. The CDR3 sequence is CASSIGGAGYNEQFF. The CDR3, as DNA: TGTGCCAGCAGCATCGGGGGGGCCGGGTACAATGAGCAGTTCTTC.

CDR3 in DNA: TGCGCCAGCAGCCAGGACAGGGTTGTCCCAAACACCATATATTTT. This sequence encodes CASSQDRVVPNTIYF. This rearrangement joins TRBV4-3 to TRBJ1-3, with 8 bases lining up with TRBD1. The J segment lost 6 bases and the V segment lost 3 bases, leaving 7 bases of the junction unmatched. Germline V gene data show CDR1 as LGHNA and CDR2 as YSLEER. CDR3 size: 15 residues.